This T cell receptor (beta chain) was retrieved from a study of beta chain features in type 1 diabetes. Study background: Sorted cells from all samples, numbering fewer than 120,000,000, were examined.

Expressed TCRB transcripts were sequenced, since all the RNA that had been isolated was reverse transcribed. TCRdb's table, derived via immunoSEQ multiplex PCR, lists solely in-frame clones and lacks some. The sample has hundreds of thousands of clones, about 16% seen once. This CDR3 contains 17 residues. V was shortened by 3 bases and J by 2 bases, with 19 bases between the two germline ends. The germline gives CDR1 MNHNS, CDR2 SASEGT. Sampling consisted of one heparinised blood draw per donor, averaging approximately 120 mL. This clone has a handful of counts. The material sequenced was naive CD4+ T cells from blood. The clonotype originates from a man aged 18 to 35 in good health. The V call is TRBV6-1, the J call TRBJ2-5; D may be TRBD2 (5 bases). The CDR3 protein is CASSELRRSRGQETQYF. CDR3 sequence (DNA): TGTGCCAGCAGTGAGTTGAGGAGGTCTCGTGGTCAAGAGACCCAGTACTTC.